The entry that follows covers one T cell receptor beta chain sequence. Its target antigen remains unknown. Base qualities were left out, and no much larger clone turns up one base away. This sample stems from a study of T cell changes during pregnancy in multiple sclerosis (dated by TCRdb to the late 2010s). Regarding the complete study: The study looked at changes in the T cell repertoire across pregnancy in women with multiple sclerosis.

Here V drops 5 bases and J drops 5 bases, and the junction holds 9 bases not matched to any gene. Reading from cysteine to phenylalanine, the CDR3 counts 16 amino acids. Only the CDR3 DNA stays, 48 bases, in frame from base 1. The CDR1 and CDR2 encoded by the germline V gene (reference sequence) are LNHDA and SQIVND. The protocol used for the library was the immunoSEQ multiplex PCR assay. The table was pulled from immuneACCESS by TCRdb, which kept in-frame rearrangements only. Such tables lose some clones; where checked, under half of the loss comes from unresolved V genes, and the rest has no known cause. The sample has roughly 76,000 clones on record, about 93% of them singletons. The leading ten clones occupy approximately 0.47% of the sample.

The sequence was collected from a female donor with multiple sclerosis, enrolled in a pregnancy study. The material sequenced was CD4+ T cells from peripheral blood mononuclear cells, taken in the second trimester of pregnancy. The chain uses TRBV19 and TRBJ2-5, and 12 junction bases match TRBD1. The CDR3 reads CASSEPIGTGGETQYF. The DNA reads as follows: TGTGCCAGTAGTGAACCTATCGGGACAGGGGGCGAGACCCAGTACTTC. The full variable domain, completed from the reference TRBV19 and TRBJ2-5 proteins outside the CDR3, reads DGGITQSPKYLFRKEGQNVTLSCEQNLNHDAMYWYRQDPGQGLRLIYYSQIVNDFQKGDIAEGYSVSREKKESFPLTVTSAQKNPTAFYLCASSEPIGTGGETQYFGPGTRLLVL.